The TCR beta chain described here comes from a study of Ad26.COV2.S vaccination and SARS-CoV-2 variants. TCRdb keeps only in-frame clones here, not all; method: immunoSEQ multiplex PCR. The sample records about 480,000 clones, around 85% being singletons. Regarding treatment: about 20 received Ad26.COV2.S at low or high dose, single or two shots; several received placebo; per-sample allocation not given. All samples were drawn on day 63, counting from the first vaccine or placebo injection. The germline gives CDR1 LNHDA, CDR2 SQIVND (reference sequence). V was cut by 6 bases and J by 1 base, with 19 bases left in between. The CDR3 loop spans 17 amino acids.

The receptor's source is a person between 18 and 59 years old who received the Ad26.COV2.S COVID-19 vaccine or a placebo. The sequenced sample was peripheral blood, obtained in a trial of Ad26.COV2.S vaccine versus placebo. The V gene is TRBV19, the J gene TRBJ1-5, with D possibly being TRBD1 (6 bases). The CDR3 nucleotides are TGTGCCAGTAGCTATTCAGCGGCAGGGGCAAGCAATCAGCCCCAGCATTTT. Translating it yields CASSYSAAGASNQPQHF.